This T cell receptor (beta chain) came from a study of cytomegalovirus exposure and HLA in healthy donors (dated by TCRdb to 2016 to 2017). About the full investigation: An earlier analysis of 587 of the donors reported about 280 Gb of sequence data and about 120 million unique TCR beta sequences obtained from some 170 million T cells. The aim of the study was to test whether cataloging public T cell receptors could identify signatures of past pathogen exposure. Donor age, sex, ethnicity and CMV serostatus were collected together with the repertoire data. The number of typed donors differed by locus: roughly 629-640 for A, B, C, DRB1 and DQB1; 500 to 550 for DQA1; some 610 for DPA1; and roughly 450 for DPB1. To study patterns of TCR occurrence, a later analysis re-analyzed previously published TCR beta repertoires from 666 donors and added high-resolution HLA genotyping. An early release covering more than 500 HLA-typed donors comprised about 310 gigabases of sequencing data and some 79 million unique TCR sequences. Class I and class II HLA loci were covered by the typing at four-digit resolution. Using immunosequencing, the study profiled T cell repertoires from 550 to 750 subjects and related those repertoires to cytomegalovirus serostatus. Rather than using new phenotypic data, the later analysis identified candidate immune exposures from TCR beta sequences and from how often those sequences occurred across donors. Among several hundred genotyped donors of the cohort, an average of around 250,000 unique TCR beta nucleotide sequences was sequenced per donor, of which roughly 18% were non-productive. Roughly 5 DR-DQ haplotypes were handled as single units for association and clustering, since linkage in the cohort was strong. In addition to the first cohort of 666 subjects, a separate validation cohort of over 90 different subjects was used. An earlier analysis of nearly 600 of the donors applied high-throughput TCR beta sequencing to assess whether each TCR beta V gene segment acted as functional or pseudogenic. Every repertoire in the discovery cohort had been generated on one and the same sequencing platform. Among the 398 genotyped donors, under 90% belonged to the genetic ancestry cluster associated with self-reported Caucasian donors. High-throughput TCR immunosequencing, statistical association of individual TCRs with disease status, and machine learning were combined to predict cytomegalovirus infection status. A later genetic analysis used genome-wide SNP genotypes for about 60% of the roughly 700 donors, treating that subset as a discovery cohort. Findings and caveats that apply to the study as a whole: The sequencing pipeline was judged likely to have produced a cluster of highly shared sequence variants as a technical artifact. Linkage disequilibrium might explain the correlated functional status among segregating V segments, but an unknown experimental factor could not be ruled out. Across donors, most TCR sequences were observed very rarely, whereas some public TCRs were present in many individuals. Roughly uniform sequencing depth across donors was assumed in presence/absence analyses, although this assumption may not hold. The classifier was reported to diagnose cytomegalovirus status with high specificity and sensitivity in both the original cohort and the validation cohort. A later analysis reported that several top co-occurrence clusters appeared linked to parvovirus B19, influenza, CMV and Epstein-Barr virus. V-gene and J-gene trimming of TCR beta chains was associated with a missense DCLRE1C variant in a later genetic analysis, and the association was replicated in an independent cohort. A later genetic analysis reported fewer N-insertions in productive TCRs among donors in an Asian-associated ancestry cluster than the roughly 700-donor mean. A further reported finding was that TCR beta sequences accurately predicted the HLA-A and HLA-B alleles for most subjects in the first cohort. Because the 87-base-pair reads could not distinguish some IMGT-functional V segments, including TRBV6-2 and TRBV6-3, those segments were excluded. Compared with equally common non-associated chains, HLA-associated TCR beta chains in a later analysis were more clonally expanded and had lower generation probabilities. An earlier analysis of 587 of the donors showed that most TCR beta V segments appeared in productive rearrangements either about 87% or about 30% of the time, which broadly matched IMGT annotations. Assigning TCR associations to individual alleles was difficult when HLA alleles, especially DR and DQ, strongly co-occurred. In a later analysis, 16,951 TCR beta sequences were associated with specific HLA alleles at a false discovery rate of 0.05. Because HLA typing was unavailable for some donors at each locus, only the typed subset was used in association tests. The authors suggested that the approach could potentially be extended to other disease states and immunological phenotypes. Over 15 rarely observed V segments, including chromosome 9 orphons, were excluded from the earlier analysis of several hundred of the donors because counts were too low. A few of the identified cytomegalovirus-associated TCR beta chains were confirmed in vitro to be specific for cytomegalovirus antigens. In a later analysis, TCR association rates were found to vary across HLA loci, with the most associated TCRs seen for DRB1 alleles and the fewest for HLA-C alleles. CMV serostatus was the only immune exposure information available for the cohort. A later analysis found that most CMV-associated TCR beta chains appeared HLA-restricted, with HLA associations seemingly driven largely by CMV exposure. Only TCR beta chains were sequenced in this cohort, and the absence of alpha or paired-chain data limited detectable features. The study gave a list of roughly 150 TCR beta chains associated with cytomegalovirus.

Of note for this clone: The specificity of this receptor is unknown. There are no base qualities to consult, and no much larger clone falls within one base.

The cohort comprised some 700 healthy bone marrow donors. All cohort members were sampled while nominally healthy, although unrecorded immune exposures were likely present. The donor tested CMV seropositive, placing the donor among the roughly 300 seropositive members of the cohort. A peripheral blood sample was provided by each donor, and peripheral blood mononuclear cells were used for TCR beta sequencing. Genomic DNA extraction from the blood cell samples was performed with the Qiagen DNeasy Blood Extraction Kit. The germline V gene yields SQVTM for CDR1 and ANQGSEA for CDR2. V gives up 1 base and J gives up 2 bases, and the segment between their germline ends measures 10 bases. The CDR3 starts with the cysteine, ends with the phenylalanine, and has 14 residues. Here the CDR3 DNA is all that survives: 42 bases in frame from base 1. The method was the immunoSEQ multiplex PCR assay. For the multiplex PCR, a mixture combining 60 forward primers for TCR Vbeta segments and 13 reverse primers for TCR Jbeta segments was used. Amplification of the CDR3 region of rearranged TCR beta genes was performed with a multiplex PCR assay on genomic DNA. The Illumina HiSeq System was used to sequence the amplified TCR beta libraries as 87-base-pair reads. As for the original processing: A later analysis counted about 80 million unique TCR beta chains across the 640 or so repertoires, and roughly 9.9 million of these chains were shared by at least two donors. Raw reads were error-corrected and collapsed into unique sequences by a nearest-neighbor algorithm in which closely related sequences were merged to remove PCR and sequencing errors. CDR3 sequences were aligned to IMGT reference sequences to assign V, D and J gene segments. For a sequence to be retained, a match of at least six nucleotides to both a V gene segment and a J gene segment was required. Rearrangements were called productive when the CDR3 lacked stop codons and stayed in frame with V and J; all others were non-productive. Following IMGT convention, CDR3 was defined as the stretch from the second conserved V-encoded cysteine to the conserved J-encoded phenylalanine. In an earlier analysis of roughly 610 of the donors, sequences lacking an unambiguous match to a single V gene segment were excluded. In an earlier analysis of 587 of the donors, a V segment was called functional when productive rearrangements were above 56.7%, and segregating when the standard deviation between donors exceeded 5%. A statistical classification framework was built for diagnosing cytomegalovirus status from the catalog of TCR beta chain sequences. In a later analysis, V and J genes were assigned by comparing TCR nucleotide sequences against IMGT/GENE-DB human TR gene sequences. The TCRdist pipeline was used in a later analysis to assign CDR3 sequences and most-parsimonious VDJ recombination scenarios. In a later analysis, each TCR beta chain was defined by its CDR3 amino acid sequence together with its V-gene family, and reads without a unique V-gene family were excluded. In a later analysis, a few hundred highly shared, low-generation-probability nucleotide sequences were removed to address suspected cross-contamination and a sequencing artifact. In a later analysis, a clonal expansion index was calculated for each public chain from normalized within-repertoire ranks of inferred template counts. In a later analysis, generation probabilities were computed with a VDJ recombination model fitted to out-of-frame rearrangements, and the resulting probabilities were checked against IGoR. In a later analysis, TCR-TCR, TCR-HLA and TCR-CMV co-occurrence was scored with hypergeometric tests, and a repertoire-size bias correction was applied to TCR pairs. False discovery rates were estimated in a later analysis by permuting HLA or CMV assignments 20 times. In a later analysis, co-occurring TCRs were grouped using DBSCAN, and TCRdist sequence similarity was added for clustering within HLA-allele-positive subsets. Repertoires with fewer than 30,000 or more than 120,000 public chains were left out of co-occurrence clustering, as were a handful of repertoires with anomalous nucleotide sharing. The table was pulled from immuneACCESS by TCRdb, which kept in-frame rearrangements only. Such tables lose some clones; where checked, under half of the loss comes from unresolved V genes, and the rest has no known cause. V and J calls and clone size come straight from that table; D and trimming were deduced from the DNA. This sample gives 180,000 or so clones in total; approximately 85% of them show up just once. The ten largest clones take up roughly 8.8% of the sample.

The TCR originated in a man younger than 35 in good health and CMV-seropositive. The chain couples TRBV29-1 to TRBJ2-3; no D gene can be assigned with confidence. The sequencing sample was made of PBMCs. The CDR3 region reads CSVEVQVNTDTQYF. The DNA is TGCAGCGTTGAAGTGCAGGTCAACACAGATACGCAGTATTTT.